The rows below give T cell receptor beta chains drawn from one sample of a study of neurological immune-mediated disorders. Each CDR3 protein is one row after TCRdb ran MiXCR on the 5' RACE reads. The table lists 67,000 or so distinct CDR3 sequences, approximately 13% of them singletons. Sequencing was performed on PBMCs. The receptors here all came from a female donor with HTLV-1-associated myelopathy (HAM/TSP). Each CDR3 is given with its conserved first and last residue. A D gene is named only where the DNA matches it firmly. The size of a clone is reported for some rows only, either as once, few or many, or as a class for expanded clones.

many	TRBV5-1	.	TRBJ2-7	CASSLALGSTYEQYF	TGCGCCAGCAGCTTGGCCCTAGGGAGCACCTACGAGCAGTACTTC
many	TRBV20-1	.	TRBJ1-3	CSVLGAAGNTIYF	TGCTCAGTGCTGGGGGCAGCCGGAAACACCATATATTTT
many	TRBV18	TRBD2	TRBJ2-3	CASSPMAAGPTNPDTQYF	TGTGCCAGCTCACCAATGGCAGCGGGGCCGACTAACCCAGATACGCAGTATTTT
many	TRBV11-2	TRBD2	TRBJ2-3	CASSPSGGPSDTQYF	TGTGCCAGCAGCCCTAGCGGGGGGCCCTCGGATACGCAGTATTTT
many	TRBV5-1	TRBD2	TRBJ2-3	CASSFGGGKGDTQYF	TGCGCCAGCAGCTTTGGCGGGGGGAAAGGAGATACGCAGTATTTT
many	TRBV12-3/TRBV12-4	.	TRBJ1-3	CASIQTGGNTIYF	TGTGCCAGCATTCAGACAGGTGGAAACACCATATATTTT
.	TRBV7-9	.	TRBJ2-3	CASSPYRVDTQYF	TGTGCCAGCAGCCCCTACAGGGTAGATACGCAGTATTTT
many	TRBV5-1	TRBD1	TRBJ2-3	CASSRPETGQGRYDTQYF	TGCGCCAGCAGCCGGCCTGAGACGGGACAGGGCAGATACGATACGCAGTATTTT
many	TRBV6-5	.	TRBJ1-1	CASSYYREGPEAFF	TGTGCCAGCAGTTACTATCGGGAAGGTCCTGAAGCTTTCTTT
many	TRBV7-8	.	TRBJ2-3	CASSLGPSDTQYF	TGTGCCAGCAGCTTAGGGCCGTCAGATACGCAGTATTTT
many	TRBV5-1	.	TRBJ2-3	CASSWGSGDTQYF	TGCGCCAGCAGCTGGGGATCCGGAGATACGCAGTATTTT
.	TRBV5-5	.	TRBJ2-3	CASSPQQTDTQYF	TGTGCCAGCAGCCCCCAACAGACAGATACGCAGTATTTT
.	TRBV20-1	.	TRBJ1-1	CSATTLNTEAFF	TGCAGTGCGACCACATTGAACACTGAAGCTTTCTTT
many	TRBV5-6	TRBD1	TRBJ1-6	CASSLSTGLNSPLHF	TGTGCCAGCAGCTTGTCGACAGGGTTAAATTCACCCCTCCACTTT
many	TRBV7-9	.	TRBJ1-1	CASSSEADTEAFF	TGTGCCAGCAGCTCCGAAGCCGACACTGAAGCTTTCTTT
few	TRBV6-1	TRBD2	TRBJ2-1	CASRPSGGTDNEQFF	TGTGCCAGCAGGCCTAGCGGGGGGACAGACAATGAGCAGTTCTTC
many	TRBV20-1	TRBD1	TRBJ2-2	CSARDRGKYTGELFF	TGCAGTGCTAGAGACAGGGGGAAGTACACCGGGGAGCTGTTTTTT
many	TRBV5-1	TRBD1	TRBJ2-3	CASSLDRGDTQYF	TGCGCCAGCAGCTTGGACAGGGGTGATACGCAGTATTTT
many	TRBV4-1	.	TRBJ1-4	CASSPGQWQGEKLFF	TGCGCCAGCAGCCCCGGACAGTGGCAAGGGGAAAAACTGTTTTTT
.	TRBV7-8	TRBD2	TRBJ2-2	CASREAGGDGELFF	TGTGCCAGCAGGGAAGCGGGGGGTGACGGGGAGCTGTTTTTT
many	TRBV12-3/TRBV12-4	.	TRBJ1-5	CASSLSGGANQPQHF	TGTGCCAGCAGTCTTTCGGGGGGGGCCAATCAGCCCCAGCATTTT
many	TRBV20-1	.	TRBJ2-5	CSAPDILQETQYF	TGCAGTGCCCCCGACATCCTGCAAGAGACCCAGTACTTC
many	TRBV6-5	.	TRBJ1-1	CASSPSSGEMNTEAFF	TGTGCCAGCAGTCCCAGCTCCGGGGAGATGAACACTGAAGCTTTCTTT
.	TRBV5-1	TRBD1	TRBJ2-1	CASSSRQGAHNEQFF	TGCGCCAGCAGCTCAAGACAGGGGGCCCACAATGAGCAGTTCTTC
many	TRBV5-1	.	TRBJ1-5	CASSSQGAGQPQHF	TGCGCCAGCAGCTCTCAGGGTGCGGGTCAGCCCCAGCATTTT
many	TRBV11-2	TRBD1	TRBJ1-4	CASSLETGGAGKLFF	TGTGCCAGCAGCTTAGAAACAGGGGGCGCAGGAAAACTGTTTTTT
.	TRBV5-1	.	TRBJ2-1	CASSLGLATEEQFF	TGCGCCAGCAGCTTGGGGCTGGCGACAGAAGAGCAGTTCTTC
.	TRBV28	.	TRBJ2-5	CASREGQETQYF	TGTGCCAGCAGGGAGGGACAAGAGACCCAGTACTTC
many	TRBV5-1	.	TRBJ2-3	CASSLGLSTDTQYF	TGCGCCAGCAGCTTGGGGCTTAGCACAGATACGCAGTATTTT
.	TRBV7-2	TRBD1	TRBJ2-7	CANSLVGPGQITYEQYF	TGTGCCAACAGCTTAGTCGGACCGGGACAGATTACCTACGAGCAGTACTTC
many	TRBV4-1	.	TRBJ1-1	CASSQGGARTEAFF	TGCGCCAGCAGCCAAGGTGGGGCGAGGACTGAAGCTTTCTTT
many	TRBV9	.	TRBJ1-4	CASSHEGSTNEKLFF	TGTGCCAGCAGCCACGAGGGGAGTACTAATGAAAAACTGTTTTTT
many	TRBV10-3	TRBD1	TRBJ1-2	CAIRGTGTSRGYTF	TGTGCCATCAGGGGGACAGGAACGTCTCGAGGCTACACCTTC
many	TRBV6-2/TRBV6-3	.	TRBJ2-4	CASSPGQRAKNIQYF	TGTGCCAGCAGCCCAGGACAGAGAGCCAAAAACATTCAGTACTTC